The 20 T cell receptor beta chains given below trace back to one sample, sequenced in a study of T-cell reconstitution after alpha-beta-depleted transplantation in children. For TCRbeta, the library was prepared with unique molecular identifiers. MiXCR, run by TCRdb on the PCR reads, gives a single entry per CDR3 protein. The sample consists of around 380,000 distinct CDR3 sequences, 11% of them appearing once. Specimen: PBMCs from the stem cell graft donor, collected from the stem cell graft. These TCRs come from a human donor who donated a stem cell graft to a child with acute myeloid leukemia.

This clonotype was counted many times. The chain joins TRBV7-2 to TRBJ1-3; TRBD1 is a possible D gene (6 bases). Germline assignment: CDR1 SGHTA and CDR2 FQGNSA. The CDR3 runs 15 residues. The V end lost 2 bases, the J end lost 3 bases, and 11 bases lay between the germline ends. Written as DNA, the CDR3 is TGTGCCAGCAGCTTATCGGGGGCGCGTGGAAACACCATATATTTT. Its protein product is CASSLSGARGNTIYF.

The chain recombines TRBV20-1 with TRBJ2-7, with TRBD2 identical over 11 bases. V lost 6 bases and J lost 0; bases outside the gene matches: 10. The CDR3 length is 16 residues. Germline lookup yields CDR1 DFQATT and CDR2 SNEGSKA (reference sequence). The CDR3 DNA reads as TGCAGTGCGGATGGGACTAGCGGCCCTAGCTCCTACGAGCAGTACTTC. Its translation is CSADGTSGPSSYEQYF.

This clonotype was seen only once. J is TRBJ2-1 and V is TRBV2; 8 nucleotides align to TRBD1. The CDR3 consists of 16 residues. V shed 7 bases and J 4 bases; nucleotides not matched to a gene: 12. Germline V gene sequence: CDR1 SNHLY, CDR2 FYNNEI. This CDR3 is CASKGQGSRLYNEQFF. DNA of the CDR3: TGTGCCAGCAAAGGACAGGGTTCAAGGCTTTACAATGAGCAGTTCTTC.

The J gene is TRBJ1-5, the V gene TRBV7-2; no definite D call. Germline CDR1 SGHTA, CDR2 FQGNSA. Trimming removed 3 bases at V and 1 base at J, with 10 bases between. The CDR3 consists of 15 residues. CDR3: CASSFDGVSNQPQHF. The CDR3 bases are TGTGCCAGCAGCTTCGACGGCGTGAGCAATCAGCCCCAGCATTTT.

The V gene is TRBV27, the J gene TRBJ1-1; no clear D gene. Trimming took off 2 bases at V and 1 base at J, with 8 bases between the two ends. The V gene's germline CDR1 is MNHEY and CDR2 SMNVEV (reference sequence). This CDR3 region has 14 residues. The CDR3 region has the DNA TGTGCCAGCAGTTTACGGGCACAGAACACTGAAGCTTTCTTT. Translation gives CASSLRAQNTEAFF.

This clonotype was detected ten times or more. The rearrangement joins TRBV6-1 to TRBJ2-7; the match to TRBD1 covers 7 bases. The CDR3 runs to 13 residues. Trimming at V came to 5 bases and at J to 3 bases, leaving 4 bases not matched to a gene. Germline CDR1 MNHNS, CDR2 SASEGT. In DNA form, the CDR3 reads TGTGCCAGCAGTCTCCGGGACAGCTACGAGCAGTACGTC. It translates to CASSLRDSYEQYV.

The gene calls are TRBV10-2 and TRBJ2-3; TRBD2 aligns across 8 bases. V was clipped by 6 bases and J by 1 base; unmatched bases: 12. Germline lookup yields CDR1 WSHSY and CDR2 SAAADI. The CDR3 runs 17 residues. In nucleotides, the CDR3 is TGCGCCAGCAGCGCCACCCCAGCGGGGGTGGGCACAGATACGCAGTATTTT. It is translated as CASSATPAGVGTDTQYF.

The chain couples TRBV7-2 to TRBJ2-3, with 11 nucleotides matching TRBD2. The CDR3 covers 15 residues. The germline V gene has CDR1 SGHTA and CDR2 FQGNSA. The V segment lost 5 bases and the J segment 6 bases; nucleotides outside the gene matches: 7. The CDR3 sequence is CASSPSGRFGDTQYF. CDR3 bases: TGTGCCAGCAGCCCTAGCGGGAGGTTTGGTGATACGCAGTATTTT.

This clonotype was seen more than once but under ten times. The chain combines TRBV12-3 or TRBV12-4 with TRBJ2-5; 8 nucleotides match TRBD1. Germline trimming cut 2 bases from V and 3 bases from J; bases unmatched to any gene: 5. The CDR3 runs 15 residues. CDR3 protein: CASSLWTGKEETQYF. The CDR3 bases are TGTGCCAGCAGTTTATGGACAGGGAAGGAAGAGACCCAGTACTTC.

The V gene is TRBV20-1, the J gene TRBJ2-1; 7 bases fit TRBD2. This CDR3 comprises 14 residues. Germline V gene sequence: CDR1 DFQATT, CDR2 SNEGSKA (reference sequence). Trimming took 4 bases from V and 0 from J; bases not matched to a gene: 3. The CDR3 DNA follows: TGCAGTGCTATAGGACTAGTCTCCTACAATGAGCAGTTCTTC. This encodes CSAIGLVSYNEQFF.

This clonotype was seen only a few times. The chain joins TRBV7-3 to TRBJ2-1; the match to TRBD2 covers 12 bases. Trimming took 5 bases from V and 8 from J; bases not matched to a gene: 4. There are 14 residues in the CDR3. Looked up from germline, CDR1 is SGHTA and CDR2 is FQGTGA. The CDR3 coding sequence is TGTGCCAGCAGCCAGACTAGCGGGAGTGATGAGCAGTTCTTC. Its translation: CASSQTSGSDEQFF.

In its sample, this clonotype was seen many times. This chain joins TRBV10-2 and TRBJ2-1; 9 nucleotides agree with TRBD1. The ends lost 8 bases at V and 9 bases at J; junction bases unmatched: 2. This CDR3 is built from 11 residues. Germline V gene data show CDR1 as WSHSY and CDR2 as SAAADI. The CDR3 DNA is TGCGCCAGCGGACAGGGGATTGAGCAGTTCTTC. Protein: CASGQGIEQFF.

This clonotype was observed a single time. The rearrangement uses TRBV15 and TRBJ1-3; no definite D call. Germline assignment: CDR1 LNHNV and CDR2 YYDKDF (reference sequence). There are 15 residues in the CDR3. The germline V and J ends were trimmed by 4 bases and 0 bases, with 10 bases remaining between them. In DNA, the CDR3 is TGTGCCACCAGCAAACGGACGGACTCTGGAAACACCATATATTTT. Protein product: CATSKRTDSGNTIYF.

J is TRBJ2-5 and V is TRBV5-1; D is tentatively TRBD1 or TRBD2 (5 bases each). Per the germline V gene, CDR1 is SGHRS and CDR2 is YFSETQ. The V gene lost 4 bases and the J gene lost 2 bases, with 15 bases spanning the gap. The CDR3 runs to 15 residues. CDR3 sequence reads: CASSLRDVRQETQYF. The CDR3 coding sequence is TGCGCCAGCAGCCTCCGGGACGTAAGACAAGAGACCCAGTACTTC. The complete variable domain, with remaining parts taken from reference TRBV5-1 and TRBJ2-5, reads KAGVTQTPRYLIKTRGQQVTLSCSPISGHRSVSWYQQTPGQGLQFLFEYFSETQRNKGNFPGRFSGRQFSNSRSEMNVSTLELGDSALYLCASSLRDVRQETQYFGPGTRLLVL.

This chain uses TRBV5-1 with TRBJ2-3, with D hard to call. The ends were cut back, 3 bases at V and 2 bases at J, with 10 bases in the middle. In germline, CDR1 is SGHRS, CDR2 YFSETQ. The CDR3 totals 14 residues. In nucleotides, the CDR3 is TGCGCCAGCAGCTCGGGCGAGACCACAGATACGCAGTATTTT. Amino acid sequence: CASSSGETTDTQYF.

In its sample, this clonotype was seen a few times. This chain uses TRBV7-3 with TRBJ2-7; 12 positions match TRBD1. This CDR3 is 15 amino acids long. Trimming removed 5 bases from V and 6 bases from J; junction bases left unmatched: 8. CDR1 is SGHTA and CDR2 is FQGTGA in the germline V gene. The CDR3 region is CASSVTGTGGAEQYF. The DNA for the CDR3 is TGTGCCAGCAGCGTGACCGGGACAGGGGGCGCCGAGCAGTACTTC.

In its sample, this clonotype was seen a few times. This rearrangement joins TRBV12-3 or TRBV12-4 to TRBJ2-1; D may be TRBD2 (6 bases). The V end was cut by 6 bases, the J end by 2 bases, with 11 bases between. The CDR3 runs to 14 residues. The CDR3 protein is CASRQRAPYNEQFF. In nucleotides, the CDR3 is TGTGCCAGCAGACAGCGGGCTCCCTACAATGAGCAGTTCTTC.

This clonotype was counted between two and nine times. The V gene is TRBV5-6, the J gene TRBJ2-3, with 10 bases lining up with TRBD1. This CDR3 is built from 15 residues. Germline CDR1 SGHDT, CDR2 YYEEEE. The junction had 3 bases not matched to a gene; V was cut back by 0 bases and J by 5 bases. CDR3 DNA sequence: TGTGCCAGCAGCTTGGGGGGACAGGGGCGAGATACGCAGTATTTT. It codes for CASSLGGQGRDTQYF.

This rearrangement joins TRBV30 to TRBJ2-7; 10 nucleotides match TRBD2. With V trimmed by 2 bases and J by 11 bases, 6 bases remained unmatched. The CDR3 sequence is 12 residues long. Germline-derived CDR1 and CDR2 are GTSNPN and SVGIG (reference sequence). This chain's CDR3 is CAWSSLAGDKYF. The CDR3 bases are TGTGCCTGGAGTAGCCTAGCGGGAGATAAGTACTTC.

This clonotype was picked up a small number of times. This chain's CDR3 is CASSLTYGSYEQYV. CDR3 coding DNA: TGTGCCAGCAGTTTAACGTATGGGAGTTACGAGCAGTACGTC. The V call is TRBV27, the J call TRBJ2-7; D possibly corresponds to TRBD2 (5 bases). CDR1 and CDR2 (germline): MNHEY, SMNVEV (reference sequence). The CDR3 has 14 residues. V gave up 2 bases and J gave up 4 bases, with 12 bases separating them.